Listed here are 21 T cell receptor beta chains from one sample, sequenced in a study of blood T cell repertoires in COVID-19. Generated by immunoSEQ multiplex PCR, the TCRdb table keeps only in-frame clones and is missing some. The sample lists about 210,000 clones; around 82% were seen once. The sample comprised peripheral blood. Source of these receptors: a man aged 50-59 years with active or convalescent COVID-19.

This chain uses TRBV19 with TRBJ2-1; weak D call: TRBD1 (5 bases). V was clipped by 5 bases and J by 0 bases, with 11 bases between them. The CDR3 is 15 amino acids. CDR1 is LNHDA, CDR2 SQIVND, per germline (reference sequence). The CDR3 DNA reads TGTGCCAGTAGTTCACAGGTGAGCTCCTACAATGAGCAGTTCTTC. This codes for CASSSQVSSYNEQFF. The whole variable domain, remainder taken from reference TRBV19 and TRBJ2-1, is DGGITQSPKYLFRKEGQNVTLSCEQNLNHDAMYWYRQDPGQGLRLIYYSQIVNDFQKGDIAEGYSVSREKKESFPLTVTSAQKNPTAFYLCASSSQVSSYNEQFFGPGTRLTVL.

This clone has only one observation. The chain couples TRBV20-1 to TRBJ2-5; 9 bases are a match to TRBD1. Losses at the gene ends were 3 bases for V and 5 bases for J; bases not matched to a gene: 4. The germline CDR1 and CDR2 sequences are DFQATT and SNEGSKA (reference sequence). This CDR3 has 13 amino acids. The CDR3 bases are TGCAGTGCTAGTGGACAGGGGCGGGAGACCCAGTACTTC. Protein sequence: CSASGQGRETQYF.

The V gene is TRBV30, the J gene TRBJ1-1, with D unresolved. Trimming took 2 bases from V and 2 from J, leaving 9 bases between them. This CDR3 region has 13 residues. The germline V gene encodes CDR1 GTSNPN and CDR2 SVGIG (reference sequence). In DNA, the CDR3 is TGTGCCTGGAGTACTTATATTAACACTGAAGCTTTCTTT. Translating gives CAWSTYINTEAFF.

V usage is TRBV24-1 and J usage is TRBJ2-5, with 7 bases that match TRBD1. The V segment lost 4 bases and the J segment 2 bases; nucleotides outside the gene matches: 3. Germline CDR1 and CDR2: KGHDR and SFDVKD. The CDR3 length is 14 residues. CDR3 sequence (DNA): TGTGCCACCAGTGACTTGGGACAGCAAGAGACCCAGTACTTC. Encoded protein: CATSDLGQQETQYF.

CDR3 coding DNA: TGTGCCAGCATCGGTATCTTTGGCAATCAGCCCCAGCATTTT. Translation gives CASIGIFGNQPQHF. The rearrangement joins TRBV6-5 to TRBJ1-5, with D uncertain. Germline-derived CDR1 and CDR2 are MNHEY and SVGAGI. The length of the CDR3 is 14 residues. V was cut by 7 bases and J by 2 bases, with 12 bases left in between.

V and J are TRBV7-8 and TRBJ1-5, with 7 bases fitting TRBD1. The CDR3 covers 15 residues. Germline CDR1 reads SGHVS; CDR2 reads FQNEAQ. V lost 4 bases, J lost 0 bases, and 3 bases stayed unmatched. CDR3 protein: CASSYGTDSNQPQHF. CDR3 DNA: TGTGCCAGCAGCTATGGGACAGATAGCAATCAGCCCCAGCATTTT.

The chain links TRBV6-6 to TRBJ2-2; a weak D match, TRBD2 (5 bases). Germline loops: CDR1 MNHNY, CDR2 SVGAGI (reference sequence). The CDR3 consists of 13 residues. V dropped 6 bases and J dropped 5 bases, with 10 bases sitting between them. The CDR3 is CASSSGSTGELFF. DNA of the CDR3: TGTGCCAGCAGCTCGGGGTCTACCGGGGAGCTGTTTTTT.

This clone is a singleton in its sample. J is TRBJ1-1 and V is TRBV9; TRBD1 matches at 11 bases. The CDR3 has 15 amino acids. Per germline, CDR1 SGDLS and CDR2 YYNGEE. With V trimmed by 3 bases and J by 5 bases, 6 bases remained unmatched. CDR3 nucleotide sequence: TGTGCCAGCAGCGGCGGGACAGGGGGTCTTACTGAAGCTTTCTTT. It translates to CASSGGTGGLTEAFF.

The sample holds a few counts of this clone. This chain connects TRBV7-2 to TRBJ1-1; a weak D match, TRBD1 (6 bases). This CDR3 spans 16 amino acids. Germline CDR1 SGHTA, CDR2 FQGNSA. Trimming removed 1 base at V and 0 bases at J, with 12 bases between. CDR3 sequence: CASSLVLGAMNTEAFF. CDR3 bases: TGTGCCAGCAGCTTAGTCTTGGGGGCCATGAACACTGAAGCTTTCTTT.

The gene calls are TRBV6-2 or TRBV6-3 and TRBJ2-1; D unclear. V shed 4 bases and J shed 0 bases, with 13 bases lying between them. Germline V lookup: CDR1 MNHEY, CDR2 SVGEGT. The CDR3 runs to 16 residues. The CDR3 is CASSSDTLTSYNEQFF. The CDR3 coding sequence is TGTGCCAGCAGTTCCGACACCCTGACCTCCTACAATGAGCAGTTCTTC.

The chain joins TRBV4-1 to TRBJ1-2; 8 bases map to TRBD1. Germline V gene sequence: CDR1 MGHRA, CDR2 YSYEKL. This CDR3 has 16 residues. The V segment lost 1 base and the J segment 3 bases; nucleotides outside the gene matches: 7. The chain's CDR3 is CASSQGAGGADYGYTF. For the CDR3, the DNA is TGCGCCAGCAGCCAAGGGGCAGGGGGCGCGGACTATGGCTACACCTTC.

This rearrangement joins TRBV5-8 to TRBJ2-7; D is unresolved. This CDR3 spans 11 amino acids. V was clipped by 4 bases and J by 3 bases, with 5 bases between them. Germline V gene lookup returns CDR1 SGHTS and CDR2 YDEGEE. The CDR3 sequence: CASSRFYEQYF. For the CDR3, the DNA is TGTGCCAGCAGCCGGTTCTACGAGCAGTACTTC.

This chain links TRBV4-1 with TRBJ2-1; the D gene is possibly TRBD1 (6 bases). CDR1 and CDR2 from the germline V gene are MGHRA and YSYEKL. The V end lost 0 bases, the J end lost 1 base, and 13 bases lay between the germline ends. This CDR3 spans 17 amino acids. The CDR3 loop reads CASSQDPKGHSYNEQFF. The CDR3 DNA sequence: TGCGCCAGCAGCCAAGATCCAAAGGGACATTCCTACAATGAGCAGTTCTTC.

The chain uses TRBV23-1 and TRBJ1-1; D call uncertain. TRBV23-1 is reported as an ORF; its role is uncertain. V was clipped by 8 bases and J by 6 bases, with 22 bases between them. CDR3 size: 15 residues. CDR3 loop: CASATPGFANPEAFF. In DNA form, the CDR3 reads TGCGCCAGCGCGACGCCGGGGTTCGCCAATCCTGAAGCTTTCTTT.

This rearrangement joins TRBV12-3 or TRBV12-4 to TRBJ1-2, with 7 bases aligning to TRBD1. CDR3 length: 13 amino acids. V shed 7 bases, J shed 6 bases, and the junction held 8 bases outside the gene matches. The CDR3 region is CASTLGQADGYTF. CDR3 sequence (DNA): TGTGCCAGCACCCTCGGACAGGCTGATGGCTACACCTTC.

This sequence joins TRBV7-9 and TRBJ1-4, with D perhaps matching TRBD1 (6 bases). Per germline, CDR1 SEHNR and CDR2 FQNEAQ (reference sequence). This CDR3 has 15 residues. Trimming pared 3 bases from V and 5 bases from J, leaving 13 bases between. The CDR3 reads CASSFSAQGNEKLFF. The CDR3, as DNA: TGTGCCAGCAGCTTTAGCGCCCAGGGGAATGAAAAACTGTTTTTT.

The chain has TRBV5-5 and TRBJ2-1; a weak D match, TRBD1 (5 bases). V lost 0 bases to trimming and J lost 4 bases, with 8 bases between them. CDR1 and CDR2 from the germline V gene are SGHKS and YYEKEE (reference sequence). The CDR3 length is 14 residues. CDR3 in DNA: TGTGCCAGCAGCTTGGGCGCAGGGTACAATGAGCAGTTCTTC. Amino acid sequence: CASSLGAGYNEQFF. Based on the CDR3 plus reference TRBV5-5 and TRBJ2-1, the full variable domain is DAGVTQSPTHLIKTRGQQVTLRCSPISGHKSVSWYQQVLGQGPQFIFQYYEKEERGRGNFPDRFSARQFPNYSSELNVNALLLGDSALYLCASSLGAGYNEQFFGPGTRLTVL.

V gene TRBV7-9 combines with J gene TRBJ1-4, with no clear D. The CDR3 contains 15 residues. V was shortened by 6 bases and J by 1 base, with 12 bases between the two germline ends. Germline CDR1 is SEHNR and CDR2 is FQNEAQ (reference sequence). DNA for the CDR3: TGTGCCAGCAGGGGAAAGGGAGGAACTAATGAAAAACTGTTTTTT. Its protein product is CASRGKGGTNEKLFF.

For the CDR3, the DNA is TGTGCCTGGAGTGTACCCCCCGGGACAGGGAAAGGAAACACCATATATTTT. This codes for CAWSVPPGTGKGNTIYF. V gene TRBV30 combines with J gene TRBJ1-3; TRBD1 aligns across 9 bases. V was clipped by 0 bases and J by 4 bases; unmatched bases: 10. The CDR3 covers 17 residues. Germline V gene lookup returns CDR1 GTSNPN and CDR2 SVGIG (reference sequence).

The chain carries TRBV7-9 and TRBJ1-1; a possible D gene is TRBD1 (6 bases). Germline CDR1 and CDR2: SEHNR and FQNEAQ (reference sequence). Trimming shortened V by 1 base and J by 4 bases, and 16 bases separated the two germline ends. The CDR3 length is 16 residues. DNA of the CDR3: TGTGCCAGCAGCTTAGAATCCTTGAGGGGGATCACTGAAGCTTTCTTT. It encodes CASSLESLRGITEAFF.

V is TRBV28 and J is TRBJ2-1, with TRBD2 as a possible D gene (5 bases). CDR1 and CDR2 (germline): MDHEN, SYDVKM. The CDR3 is made up of 11 amino acids. Trimming shortened V by 3 bases and J by 15 bases, and 12 bases separated the two germline ends. CDR3 amino acids: CASSFLGSWFF. CDR3 sequence (DNA): TGTGCCAGCAGTTTCCTGGGGAGTTGGTTCTTC. Full variable domain (missing parts from reference TRBV28 and TRBJ2-1): DVKVTQSSRYLVKRTGEKVFLECVQDMDHENMFWYRQDPGLGLRLIYFSYDVKMKEKGDIPEGYSVSREKKERFSLILESASTNQTSMYLCASSFLGSWFFGPGTRLTVL.